What follows are 12 T cell receptor beta chains derived from one specimen sequenced in a study of blood T cell repertoires in COVID-19. Profiled with immunoSEQ multiplex PCR; TCRdb holds only in-frame clones, not every one. This sample has hundreds of thousands of clones, with 75% to 90% found just once. What was sequenced was peripheral blood. The receptor source for this set is a man aged 18 to 30 with active or convalescent COVID-19.

The V call is TRBV29-1, the J call TRBJ2-1; 8 positions agree with TRBD1. Germline lookup yields CDR1 SQVTM and CDR2 ANQGSEA. The CDR3 is 13 amino acids. Trimming removed 6 bases from V and 2 bases from J; junction bases left unmatched: 3. The CDR3 DNA sequence: TGCAGCGTAAGACAGGGGCCCTACAATGAGCAGTTCTTC. Its protein is CSVRQGPYNEQFF.

The chain links TRBV7-9 to TRBJ1-2; 9 bases are a match to TRBD1. V dropped 5 bases and J dropped 2; count of bases not matched to a gene: 12. The germline V gene has CDR1 SEHNR and CDR2 FQNEAQ (reference sequence). The CDR3 loop spans 17 amino acids. CDR3 sequence: CASSTFTGGAWNYGYTF. CDR3 bases: TGTGCCAGCAGCACCTTCACAGGGGGCGCGTGGAACTATGGCTACACCTTC.

The chain employs TRBV6-2 or TRBV6-3 and TRBJ2-7; no clear D gene. V lost 4 bases, J lost 3 bases, and 13 bases lay in between. Per germline, CDR1 MNHEY and CDR2 SVGEGT. The CDR3 loop spans 14 amino acids. Here the CDR3 reads CASSSLKNYYEQYF. CDR3 bases: TGTGCCAGCAGTTCTCTAAAGAACTACTACGAGCAGTACTTC.

The V gene is TRBV7-2, the J gene TRBJ2-7; TRBD2 matches 8 bases. The germline gives CDR1 SGHTA, CDR2 FQGNSA. This CDR3 contains 14 residues. Trimming took 3 bases from V and 7 from J; bases not matched to a gene: 8. The CDR3 bases are TGTGCCAGCAGCTTGCTCGGGGGGGCCGGGGAGCAGTACTTC. Its protein is CASSLLGGAGEQYF.

This clone was seen only a few times. This chain joins TRBV10-2 and TRBJ1-4; D might be TRBD1 (6 bases). This CDR3 has 14 amino acids. V was pared by 10 bases and J by 8 bases, with 20 bases between. Germline V gene data show CDR1 as WSHSY and CDR2 as SAAADI. In DNA form, the CDR3 reads TGCGCCACCAACAATCGACCAGGGGTGGAAAAACTGTTTTTT. Translated, it gives CATNNRPGVEKLFF.

The rearrangement joins TRBV9 to TRBJ2-7; D remains ambiguous. Germline values: CDR1 SGDLS, CDR2 YYNGEE. CDR3 length equals 15 residues. V gave up 0 bases and J gave up 6 bases, with 16 bases separating them. The CDR3 here is CASSVGVNPSSEQYF. CDR3 nucleotide sequence: TGTGCCAGCAGCGTAGGAGTGAACCCGAGCTCCGAGCAGTACTTC.

The rearrangement links TRBV7-9 to TRBJ1-2, with D maybe TRBD1 (6 bases). CDR3 length equals 13 residues. CDR1 is SEHNR and CDR2 is FQNEAQ in the germline V gene (reference sequence). V lost 7 bases, J lost 6 bases, and 15 bases lay in between. CDR3 nucleotides: TGTGCCAGCACACACACCCGACAGGATGGCTACACCTTC. It yields the protein CASTHTRQDGYTF.

This chain uses TRBV11-1 with TRBJ2-2, with D tentatively TRBD1 (5 bases). The CDR3 length is 15 residues. Germline loops: CDR1 SGHAT, CDR2 FQDESV (reference sequence). Trimming removed 1 base from V and 1 base from J, with 7 bases in between. The CDR3 loop reads CASSLVGQNTGELFF. Here the CDR3 DNA reads TGTGCCAGCAGCTTAGTAGGACAGAACACCGGGGAGCTGTTTTTT.

The gene calls are TRBV7-8 and TRBJ2-7, with 8 bases aligning to TRBD1. V was pared by 5 bases and J by 1 base, with 7 bases of the junction left unmatched. This CDR3 is 15 amino acids long. The germline V gene has CDR1 SGHVS and CDR2 FQNEAQ. This CDR3 is CASSQGQGPSYEQYF. CDR3 sequence (DNA): TGTGCCAGCAGCCAAGGACAGGGACCTTCCTACGAGCAGTACTTC.

The V gene is TRBV6-2 or TRBV6-3, the J gene TRBJ1-2; the D is unclear. The CDR3 extends over 12 amino acids. Per the germline V gene, CDR1 is MNHEY and CDR2 is SVGEGT. V was pared by 4 bases and J by 7 bases, with 10 bases between. The CDR3 DNA follows: TGTGCCAGCAGTTCCCCGAGGTCTGGCTACACCTTC. It encodes CASSSPRSGYTF.

This rearrangement joins TRBV19 to TRBJ1-3; D is undetermined. The CDR3 is 16 residues long. Trimming took off 1 base at V and 2 bases at J, with 12 bases between the two ends. CDR1 and CDR2 (germline): LNHDA, SQIVND (reference sequence). Here the CDR3 reads CASSIARGLAGNTIYF. The CDR3 nucleotides read TGTGCCAGTAGTATAGCACGAGGGTTAGCTGGAAACACCATATATTTT.

The J gene is TRBJ2-7, the V gene TRBV7-9; 10 bases map to TRBD1. This CDR3 spans 13 amino acids. Germline V gives CDR1 SEHNR, CDR2 FQNEAQ (reference sequence). The ends lost 5 bases at V and 3 bases at J; junction bases unmatched: 1. CDR3 sequence: CASSGDRGYEQYF. The CDR3 DNA is TGTGCCAGCAGCGGGGACAGGGGCTACGAGCAGTACTTC.